This T cell receptor beta chain was sequenced for a study of shared clonotypes between healthy human individuals. Study findings and constraints: Researchers sampled blood only, noting tissue repertoires likely differ.

V was trimmed by 7 bases and J by 4 bases, leaving 11 bases between them. The CDR3 spans 14 residues. Germline CDR1 and CDR2: MDHEN and SYDVKM. In the authors' workflow: Quality scores were absent from the junction-only immunoSEQ sequences, so filtering differed. The repertoire was sequenced with immunoSEQ multiplex PCR; TCRdb's copy has only in-frame clones and lacks some. D and trimming come from the DNA, and the V and J calls and clone size come from that table. The sample yields 2 million to 2.5 million clones, around 95% seen once. Of note for this clone: Its antigen is unidentified.

The receptor was isolated from a man aged 18-30 years in good health. Sequences were obtained from naive CD4+ T cells sorted from blood. Subset here: CD45RA+ positively selected. The chain uses TRBV28 and TRBJ1-6, with a possible D match to TRBD1 (6 bases). The CDR3 region is CASITGAYNSPLHF. The DNA of the CDR3 is TGTGCCAGCATAACGGGGGCATATAATTCACCCCTCCACTTT.